This paragraph reports one TCR beta chain. Both 60 Vbeta primers and 13 Jbeta primers went into the PCR. Some clones are missing from TCRdb's copy, which holds only in-frame ones; the method was immunoSEQ multiplex PCR. The data hold 230,000 or so clones, with about nine tenths observed a single time. The record originates from a study of cytomegalovirus exposure and HLA in healthy donors. This CDR3 contains 11 residues. V was pared by 5 bases and J by 4 bases, with 3 bases between. Germline V gene sequence: CDR1 MNHEY, CDR2 SVGAGI. The origin of this receptor is a girl aged 2 to 9 in good health and CMV-seronegative. This chain connects TRBV6-5 to TRBJ2-1, with D uncertain. The sample was PBMCs. CDR3 coding DNA: TGTGCCAGCAGTACATACAATGAGCAGTTCTTC. Residues: CASSTYNEQFF.